Listed below are T cell receptor beta chains from one sample, sequenced in a study of T cells in Graves' hyperthyroidism and ophthalmopathy. TCRdb re-analysed the multiplex PCR reads in MiXCR, keeping a single row per CDR3 protein. Of fewer than 800,000 distinct CDR3 sequences listed, 15% to 20% are singletons. The sample consisted of blood. The receptors shown here come from a man aged 18 to 29 with Graves' hyperthyroidism. The CDR3 runs from the conserved cysteine through the conserved F or W. D genes are given only for firm matches. Expanded clones get a size class; other rows say once, few or many, or leave the size out.

TRBJ2-3,TRBD2,few,TRBV20-1,TGCAGTGCTTCCACTAGCGGGAGGGCAGATACGCAGTATTTT,CSASTSGRADTQYF
TRBJ1-5,NA,NA,TRBV28,TGTGCCAGCAGTTTTTCAGGGCCCCAGCATTTT,CASSFSGPQHF
TRBJ2-5,TRBD1,NA,TRBV25-1,TGTGCCAGCAGTGACCCCCGACAGGGGGGATTAGCGACCCAGTACTTC,CASSDPRQGGLATQYF
TRBJ2-7,NA,NA,TRBV5-6,TGTGCCAGCAGCTGGAGGCAGGGGACTTACGAGCAGTACTTC,CASSWRQGTYEQYF
TRBJ2-6,TRBD2,NA,TRBV27,TGTGCCAGCCGAAGGGCTAGCGGTCGTCCCTCGGGGGCCAACGTCCTGACTTTC,CASRRASGRPSGANVLTF
TRBJ2-1,NA,many,TRBV28,TGTGCCAGCAGTTTAGGTTACAGCTCCTACAATGAGCAGTTCTTC,CASSLGYSSYNEQFF
TRBJ2-2,TRBD1,NA,TRBV6-1,TGTGCCAGCAGTGTGGGACAGCTGGGCACCGGGGAGCTGTTTTTT,CASSVGQLGTGELFF
TRBJ2-7,TRBD2,many,TRBV6-2/TRBV6-3,TGTGCCAGCAGGCGGACTAGCGGGAATGGGCAGTACTTC,CASRRTSGNGQYF
TRBJ2-7,NA,NA,TRBV7-9,TGTGCCAGCAGCGGGATCGGGTCGACGGCGGCTTACGAGCAGTACTTC,CASSGIGSTAAYEQYF
TRBJ2-1,TRBD2,many,TRBV18,TGTGCCAGCTCACTTACTAATAGCGGGAGAGTCGGATACAATGAGCAGTTCTTC,CASSLTNSGRVGYNEQFF
TRBJ1-2,TRBD1,many,TRBV6-1,TGTGCCAGCAGTTTAAACAGGGGGCAGGGCTATGGCTACACCTTC,CASSLNRGQGYGYTF
TRBJ2-2,NA,NA,TRBV7-3,TGTGCCAGCAGCTTATCGGCCATACAACTCGGCACCGGGGAGCTGTTTTTT,CASSLSAIQLGTGELFF
TRBJ2-1,NA,many,TRBV20-1,TGCAGTGCTAGAGAGCAGGGGCCCAATGAGCAGTTCTTC,CSAREQGPNEQFF
TRBJ2-5,NA,many,TRBV20-1,TGCAGCGCACCGTGGATAACGGGCTGGTGGAAAGAGACCCAGTACTTC,CSAPWITGWWKETQYF
TRBJ2-1,NA,many,TRBV28,TGTGCCAGCAGTTTAGCGTTCCACAATGAGCAGTTCTTC,CASSLAFHNEQFF